This TCR beta chain was recovered during a study of T cells in Graves' hyperthyroidism and ophthalmopathy (dated by TCRdb to the late 2010s). Study-level background: Peripheral blood was collected at initial diagnosis, before any treatment. In addition, the study compared T-cell repertoires in thyroid tissue and in blood from roughly six Graves' hyperthyroidism patients. An independent validation cohort of around 19 hyperthyroidism patients and roughly 16 patients who later progressed to ophthalmopathy tested prospective prediction of ophthalmopathy. After sampling, hyperthyroidism patients received methimazole starting at 30 mg daily, and ophthalmopathy patients received high-dose intravenous methylprednisolone. TCR V-J signatures able to tell the groups apart were searched for in a discovery cohort of 95 or so patients, of whom approximately 40 had Graves' ophthalmopathy and about 60 had stable Graves' hyperthyroidism. The paper describes TCR Vbeta CDR3 sequencing of 135 peripheral blood samples, made up of about 40 ophthalmopathy patients, approximately 76 hyperthyroidism patients and 17 progressor patients. The 90 or so discovery patients were randomly split 7:3 into training and test sets.

The junction shows trimming of 6 bases on V and 3 bases on J, plus 9 bases between the germline ends. The germline V gene provides CDR1 SGHRS and CDR2 YFSETQ. Reading from cysteine to phenylalanine, the CDR3 counts 12 amino acids. Solely the CDR3 DNA is kept, with 36 bases framed from the first base. Study-wide findings and limitations: In cross-validation, a model built on a 13 V-J signature told ophthalmopathy apart from stable hyperthyroidism with roughly 87% sensitivity and about 81% specificity, and in testing the same model reached 80%/75%. Most expanded thyroid clonotypes (frequency above 0.001) were also found in blood, which suggests that blood repertoires may mirror thyroid immune responses. Sample size was not statistically predetermined, and blinding of investigators to group allocation was not performed. In validation, progression to ophthalmopathy was predicted by the model with 65% to 71% sensitivity and 72% to 85% specificity, a median of approximately 6.5 months before onset.

This clonotype was detected a few times. What this receptor recognizes is not known. Base qualities are not provided; no much larger clone lies one nucleotide away. Amplification of TCR beta CDR3 regions was carried out from RNA transcripts. For the first round of RT-PCR on the TCR CDR3, the HTBI primer set was used together with the Qiagen OneStep RT-PCR kit. Libraries were constructed in a second round of multiplex PCR, after which size selection and purification were carried out. Libraries were sequenced paired-end with 100 bp reads on an Illumina HiSeq2000. As for the original processing: SOAPnuke was used to process the raw data, with reads discarded if the reads contained adapters or uncalled bases, had a mean Phred below 15, or lacked an exact constant-primer or identifier match. High-quality paired reads were merged using COPE v1.2.5, and each unique nucleotide sequence was defined as a clonotype. MiTCR v1.1 was used to align clonotypes to the IMGT TRBV, TRBD and TRBJ reference segments. The analysis included only V-J combinations with a frequency above 0.0001, which together covered over 98% of the repertoires. A TCS score was defined as the ratio of F50 (clonal expansion) to E x V (chaos), with BLOSUM62-based TCRdist applied between CDR3 peptides within each V-J. Welch's t-statistics and random forest reduced roughly 530 V-J features to roughly 13, which were used in a naive Bayes classifier (R e1071). TCRdb reprocessed the public reads (quality trimming at Q25 with fastp, clone calling with MiXCR) and kept in-frame beta chains. Rows are combined by CDR3 protein, so each entry shows the most common genes and DNA. TCRdb's processing, not the authors', yielded these V and J calls. This sample gives about 520,000 distinct CDR3 sequences in total; approximately 25% of them show up just once. In total, the top ten clones hold about 11% of the sample.

Ophthalmopathy patients had moderately to severely active disease, Clinical Activity Score of at least 3, NOSPECS grade of at least 4, and duration under 3 months. Any patient with an uncontrolled infection, another autoimmune disease, pregnancy or lactation was excluded. Clinical symptoms, serum thyroxine and TRAb, thyroid ultrasound, and orbital computed tomography formed the basis for the diagnoses. PBMCs were separated from roughly 10 ml of fresh peripheral blood using Ficoll-Paque density gradient centrifugation. Trizol reagent was used to extract total RNA, and RNA quality was then checked on an Agilent 2100 Bioanalyzer.

This TCR was sampled from a woman in her twenties or thirties with Graves' ophthalmopathy. The rearrangement joined TRBV5-1 to TRBJ2-5, with no confidently assigned D gene. The sample consisted of blood. The CDR3 corresponds to CASNVNEETQYF. The base sequence is TGCGCCAGCAACGTCAACGAAGAGACCCAGTACTTC.